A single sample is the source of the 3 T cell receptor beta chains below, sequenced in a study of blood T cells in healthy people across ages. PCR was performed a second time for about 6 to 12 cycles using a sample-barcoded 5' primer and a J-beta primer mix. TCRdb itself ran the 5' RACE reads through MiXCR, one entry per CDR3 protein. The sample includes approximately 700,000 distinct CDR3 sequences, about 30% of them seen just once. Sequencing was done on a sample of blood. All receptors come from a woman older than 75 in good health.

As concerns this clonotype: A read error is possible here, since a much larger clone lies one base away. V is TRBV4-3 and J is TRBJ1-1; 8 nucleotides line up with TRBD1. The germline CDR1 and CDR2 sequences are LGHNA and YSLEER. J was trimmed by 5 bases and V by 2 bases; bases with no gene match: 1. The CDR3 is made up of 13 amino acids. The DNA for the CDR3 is TGCGCCAGCAGCCAAAGACAGGGGACTGAAGCTTTCTTT. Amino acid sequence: CASSQRQGTEAFF.

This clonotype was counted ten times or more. The DNA of the CDR3 is TGTGCCAGCAGTTTAACCTACGGGGGCCGCTCCTACGAGCAGTACTTC. It translates to CASSLTYGGRSYEQYF. The gene calls are TRBV27 and TRBJ2-7; the D gene could be TRBD1 or TRBD2 (6 bases each). Trimming removed 2 bases at V and 0 bases at J, with 14 bases between. The CDR3 extends over 16 amino acids. From germline, CDR1 is MNHEY and CDR2 SMNVEV (reference sequence).

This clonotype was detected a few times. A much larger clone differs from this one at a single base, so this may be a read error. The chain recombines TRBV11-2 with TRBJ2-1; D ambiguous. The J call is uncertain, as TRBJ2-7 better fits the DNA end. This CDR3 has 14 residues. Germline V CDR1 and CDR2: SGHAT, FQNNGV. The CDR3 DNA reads TGTGCCAGCAGCCGCTACACAGTTTACAATGAGCAGTACTTC. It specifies CASSRYTVYNEQYF.